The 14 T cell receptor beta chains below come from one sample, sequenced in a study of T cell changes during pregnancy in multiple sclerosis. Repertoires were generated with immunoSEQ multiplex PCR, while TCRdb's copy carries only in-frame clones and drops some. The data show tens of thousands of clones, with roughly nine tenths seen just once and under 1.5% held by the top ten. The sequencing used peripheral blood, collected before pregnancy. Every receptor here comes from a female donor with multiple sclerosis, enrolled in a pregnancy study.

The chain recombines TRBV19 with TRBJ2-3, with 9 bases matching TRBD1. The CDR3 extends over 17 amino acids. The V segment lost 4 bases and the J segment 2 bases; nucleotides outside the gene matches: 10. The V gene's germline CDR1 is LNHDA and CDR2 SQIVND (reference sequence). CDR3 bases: TGTGCCAGTAGTAAAGCGGACAGGGGCGCTGACACAGATACGCAGTATTTT. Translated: CASSKADRGADTDTQYF.

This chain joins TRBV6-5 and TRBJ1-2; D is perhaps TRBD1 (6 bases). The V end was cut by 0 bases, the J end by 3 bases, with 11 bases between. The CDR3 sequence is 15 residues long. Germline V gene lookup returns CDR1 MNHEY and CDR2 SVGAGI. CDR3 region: CASSYSIRGHYGYTF. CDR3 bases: TGTGCCAGCAGTTACTCTATCAGGGGCCACTATGGCTACACCTTC.

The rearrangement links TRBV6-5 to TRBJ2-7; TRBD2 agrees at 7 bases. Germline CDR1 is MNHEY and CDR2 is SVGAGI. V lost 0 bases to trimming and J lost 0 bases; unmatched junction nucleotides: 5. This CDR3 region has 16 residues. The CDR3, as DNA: TGTGCCAGCAGTTACTCGAGCGGGGAGAGCTCCTACGAGCAGTACTTC. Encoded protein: CASSYSSGESSYEQYF.

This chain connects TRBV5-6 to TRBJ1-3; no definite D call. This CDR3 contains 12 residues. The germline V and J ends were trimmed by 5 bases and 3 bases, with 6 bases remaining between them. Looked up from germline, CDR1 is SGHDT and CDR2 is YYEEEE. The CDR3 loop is CASRGLGNTIYF. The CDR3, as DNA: TGTGCCAGCAGGGGCCTTGGAAACACCATATATTTT.

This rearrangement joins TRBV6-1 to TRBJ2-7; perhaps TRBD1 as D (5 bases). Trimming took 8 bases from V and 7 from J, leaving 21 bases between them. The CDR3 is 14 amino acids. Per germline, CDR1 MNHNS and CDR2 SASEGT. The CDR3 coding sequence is TGTGCCAGCGCCGTGGGGCAGGCCCCTCCAGAGCAGTACTTC. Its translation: CASAVGQAPPEQYF.

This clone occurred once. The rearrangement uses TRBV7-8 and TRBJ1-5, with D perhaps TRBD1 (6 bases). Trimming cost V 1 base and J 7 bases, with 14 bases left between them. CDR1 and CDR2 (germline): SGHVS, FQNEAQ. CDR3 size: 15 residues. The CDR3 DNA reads TGTGCCAGCAGCTTAGAATGGGGGGGCGACCAGCCCCAGCATTTT. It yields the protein CASSLEWGGDQPQHF.

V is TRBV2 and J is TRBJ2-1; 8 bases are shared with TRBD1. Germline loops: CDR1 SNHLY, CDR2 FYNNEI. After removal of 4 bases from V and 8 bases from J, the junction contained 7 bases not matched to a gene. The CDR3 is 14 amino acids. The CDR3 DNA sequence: TGTGCCAGCAGTGGAAAGGACAGGGTGGATGAGCAGTTCTTC. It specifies CASSGKDRVDEQFF.

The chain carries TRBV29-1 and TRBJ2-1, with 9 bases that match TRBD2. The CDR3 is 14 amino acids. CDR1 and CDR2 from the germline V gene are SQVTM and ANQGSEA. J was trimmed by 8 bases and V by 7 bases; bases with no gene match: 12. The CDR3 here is CSDSSGGKDDEQFF. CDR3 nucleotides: TGCAGCGATTCGAGCGGGGGGAAGGACGATGAGCAGTTCTTC.

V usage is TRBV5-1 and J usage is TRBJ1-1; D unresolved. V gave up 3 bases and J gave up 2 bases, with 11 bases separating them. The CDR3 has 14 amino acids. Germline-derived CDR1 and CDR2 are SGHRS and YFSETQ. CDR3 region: CASSSPTLNTEAFF. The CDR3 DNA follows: TGCGCCAGCAGCTCCCCGACACTTAACACTGAAGCTTTCTTT.

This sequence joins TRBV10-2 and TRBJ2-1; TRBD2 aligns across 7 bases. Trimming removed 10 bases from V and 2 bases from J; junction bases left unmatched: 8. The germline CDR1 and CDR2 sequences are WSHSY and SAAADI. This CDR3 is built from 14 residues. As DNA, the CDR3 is TGCGCCACCGCCGGAGCGGGGCCCTACAATGAGCAGTTCTTC. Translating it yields CATAGAGPYNEQFF.

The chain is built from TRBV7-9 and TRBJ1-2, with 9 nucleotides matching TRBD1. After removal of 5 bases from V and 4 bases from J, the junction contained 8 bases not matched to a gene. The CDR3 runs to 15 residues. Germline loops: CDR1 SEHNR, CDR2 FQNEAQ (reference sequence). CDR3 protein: CASSITGTGPYGYTF. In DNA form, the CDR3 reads TGTGCCAGCAGCATCACCGGGACAGGGCCCTATGGCTACACCTTC.

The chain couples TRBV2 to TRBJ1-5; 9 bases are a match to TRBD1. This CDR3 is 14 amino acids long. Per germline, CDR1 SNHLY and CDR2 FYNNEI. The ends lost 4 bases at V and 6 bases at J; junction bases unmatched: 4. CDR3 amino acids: CASSATGGRQPQHF. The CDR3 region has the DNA TGTGCCAGCAGTGCCACAGGGGGCCGTCAGCCCCAGCATTTT.

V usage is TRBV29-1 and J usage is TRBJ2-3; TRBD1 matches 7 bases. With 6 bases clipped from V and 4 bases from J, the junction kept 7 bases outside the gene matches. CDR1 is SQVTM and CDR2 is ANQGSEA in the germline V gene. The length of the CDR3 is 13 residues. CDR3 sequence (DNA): TGCAGCGTCGCAAAGGGGGCCCCAGATACGCAGTATTTT. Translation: CSVAKGAPDTQYF.

In DNA, the CDR3 is TGTGCCAGCAGCCGTCGAACCAGGGGTTTTGGCACAGATACGCAGTATTTT. This sequence encodes CASSRRTRGFGTDTQYF. The chain is built from TRBV13 and TRBJ2-3; D might be TRBD1 (6 bases). The CDR3 contains 17 residues. Trimming took off 5 bases at V and 1 base at J, with 19 bases between the two ends. CDR1 is PRHDT, CDR2 FYEKMQ, per germline (reference sequence).